The 7 T cell receptor beta chains in this list originate from one sample, sequenced in a study of identical twins' blood T cells. MiXCR, run by TCRdb on the 5' RACE reads, gives a single entry per CDR3 protein. Here the sample spans 400,000 or so distinct CDR3 sequences, more than 25% being singletons. The sequenced sample consisted of PBMCs. These receptors were taken from a woman aged 18-55 years in good health.

In this sample, this clonotype turned up many times. A junction boundary mismatches the germline segment, possibly from a read error. This chain uses TRBV5-1 with TRBJ1-5; no firm D call. This CDR3 comprises 13 residues. The germline CDR1 and CDR2 sequences are SGHRS and YFSETQ. The CDR3 is CASSFAGNQPQHF. The CDR3 bases are TGCGCCAGCAGCTTTGCGGGCAACCAGCCCCAGCATTTT. Full variable domain (rest looked up from reference TRBV5-1 and TRBJ1-5): KAGVTQTPRYLIKTRGQQVTLSCSPISGHRSVSWYQQTPGQGLQFLFEYFSETQRNKGNFPGRFSGRQFSNSRSEMNVSTLELGDSALYLCASSFAGNQPQHFGDGTRLSIL.

The chain has TRBV5-1 and TRBJ1-6, with a weak D call TRBD1 (5 bases). The CDR3 runs 16 residues. Germline CDR1 is SGHRS and CDR2 is YFSETQ. Trimming took off 5 bases at V and 0 bases at J, with 12 bases between the two ends. DNA for the CDR3: TGCGCCAGCAGGCCTGGGGGGAGCTCCTATAATTCACCCCTCCACTTT. Residues: CASRPGGSSYNSPLHF.

The chain is built from TRBV19 and TRBJ2-1; D not certain. Germline values: CDR1 LNHDA, CDR2 SQIVND (reference sequence). V lost 4 bases to trimming and J lost 7 bases, with 8 bases between them. The CDR3 spans 12 residues. The CDR3 nucleotides read TGTGCCAGTAGTACGGTGGGTAATGAGCAGTTCTTC. This encodes CASSTVGNEQFF.

The chain joins TRBV19 to TRBJ2-7; 8 bases line up with TRBD1. The CDR3 is 13 amino acids. From germline, CDR1 is LNHDA and CDR2 SQIVND (reference sequence). The V segment lost 10 bases and the J segment 6 bases; nucleotides outside the gene matches: 11. CDR3 sequence: CATRDRIMGEQYF. CDR3 nucleotides: TGTGCCACCCGGGACAGGATAATGGGCGAGCAGTACTTC. Full variable domain (rest looked up from reference TRBV19 and TRBJ2-7): DGGITQSPKYLFRKEGQNVTLSCEQNLNHDAMYWYRQDPGQGLRLIYYSQIVNDFQKGDIAEGYSVSREKKESFPLTVTSAQKNPTAFYLCATRDRIMGEQYFGPGTRLTVT.

This clonotype was seen a handful of times. J is TRBJ1-5 and V is TRBV20-1; the D gene is possibly TRBD1 (5 bases). The CDR3 sequence is 16 residues long. Looked up from germline, CDR1 is DFQATT and CDR2 is SNEGSKA (reference sequence). V lost 1 base to trimming and J lost 1 base, with 14 bases between them. CDR3 sequence: CSARARGPLSNQPQHF. The DNA for the CDR3 is TGCAGTGCTAGAGCGCGGGGACCCTTAAGCAATCAGCCCCAGCATTTT.

This chain joins TRBV12-3 or TRBV12-4 and TRBJ1-1, with D possibly being TRBD1 (5 bases). The CDR3 is made up of 14 amino acids. Trimming cost V 6 bases and J 7 bases, with 18 bases left between them. The CDR3 DNA reads TGTGCCAGCAGCCCTTCGCCTGGGGGACGTGAAGCTTTCTTT. It specifies CASSPSPGGREAFF.

The chain links TRBV12-3 or TRBV12-4 to TRBJ1-2, with a possible D match to TRBD1 (5 bases). V gave up 6 bases and J gave up 4 bases, with 15 bases separating them. The CDR3 has 14 residues. CDR3 in DNA: TGTGCCAGCAGATACGTCGGGACGGGCTATGGCTACACCTTC. Amino acid sequence: CASRYVGTGYGYTF.